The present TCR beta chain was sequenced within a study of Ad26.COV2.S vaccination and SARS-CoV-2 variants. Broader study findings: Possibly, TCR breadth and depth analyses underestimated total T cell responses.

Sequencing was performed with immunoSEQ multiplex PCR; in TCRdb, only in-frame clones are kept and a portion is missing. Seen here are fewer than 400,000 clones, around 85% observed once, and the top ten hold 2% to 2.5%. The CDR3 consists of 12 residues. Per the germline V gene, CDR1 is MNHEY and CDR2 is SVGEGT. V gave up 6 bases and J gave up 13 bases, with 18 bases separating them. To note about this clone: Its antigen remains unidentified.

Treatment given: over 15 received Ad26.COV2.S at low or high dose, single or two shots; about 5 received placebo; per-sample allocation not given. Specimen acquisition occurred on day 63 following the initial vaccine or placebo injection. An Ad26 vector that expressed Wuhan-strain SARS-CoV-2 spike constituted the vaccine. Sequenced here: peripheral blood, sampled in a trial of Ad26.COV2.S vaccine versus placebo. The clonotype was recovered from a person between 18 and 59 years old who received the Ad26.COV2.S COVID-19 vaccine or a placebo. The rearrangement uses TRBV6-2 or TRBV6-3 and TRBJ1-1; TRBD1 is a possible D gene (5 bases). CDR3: CASSTRLVQGFF. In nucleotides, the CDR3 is TGTGCCAGCAGCACCCGCTTGGTCCAGGGTTTCTTT.